The 2 T cell receptor beta chains presented below share a single source sample, sequenced in a study of blood T cells in healthy people across ages. Using a J-beta primer mix together with a sample-barcoded 5' primer, a second PCR was run for roughly 7 to 12 cycles. Via MiXCR, TCRdb re-called the 5' RACE reads, giving one row per CDR3 protein. The table has over 1,500,000 distinct CDR3 sequences, around 48% seen once. Specimen: blood. These receptors all stem from a middle-aged woman in good health.

V usage is TRBV9 and J usage is TRBJ2-3, with 8 bases identical to TRBD2. CDR3 size: 17 residues. J gave up 7 bases and V 0 bases, and 13 bases lay outside the gene matches. Germline V CDR1 and CDR2: SGDLS, YYNGEE. The CDR3 nucleotides read TGTGCCAGCAGCGTAGCTACGGCGGGGGGAGGCTTGAATACGCAGTATTTT. Translating gives CASSVATAGGGLNTQYF.

The rearrangement uses TRBV15 and TRBJ2-3, with TRBD2 matching 9 bases. CDR1 is LNHNV, CDR2 YYDKDF, per germline (reference sequence). The CDR3 spans 16 residues. V shed 1 base and J 4 bases; nucleotides not matched to a gene: 6. CDR3 nucleotide sequence: TGTGCCACCAGCAGAGGCTCCGGCGGGGGGGCAGATACGCAGTATTTT. Protein: CATSRGSGGGADTQYF. The entire variable domain, with the rest obtained from reference TRBV15 and TRBJ2-3, is as follows: DAMVIQNPRYQVTQFGKPVTLSCSQTLNHNVMYWYQQKSSQAPKLLFHYYDKDFNNEADTPDNFQSRRPNTSFCFLDIRSPGLGDTAMYLCATSRGSGGGADTQYFGPGTRLTVL.